The next 10 T cell receptor beta chains were all read from a single sample in a study of Ad26.COV2.S vaccination and SARS-CoV-2 variants. Sequencing used immunoSEQ multiplex PCR; TCRdb keeps in-frame clones, though not all of them. The table shows about 410,000 clones, with around 93% occurring only once. Treatment indicated: approximately 18 received Ad26.COV2.S at low or high dose, single or two shots; five or six received placebo; per-sample allocation not given. Collection of samples fell on day 63 after the first vaccine or placebo injection. The sequencing used peripheral blood, collected in a trial of Ad26.COV2.S vaccine versus placebo. These TCRs come from a person between 18 and 59 years old who received the Ad26.COV2.S COVID-19 vaccine or a placebo.

V usage is TRBV7-2 and J usage is TRBJ2-3, with 8 bases that match TRBD1. Trimming cost V 5 bases and J 0 bases; bases outside gene matches: 1. CDR3 length equals 14 residues. The germline gives CDR1 SGHTA, CDR2 FQGNSA. CDR3 residues: CASSRDRSTDTQYF. CDR3 in DNA: TGTGCCAGCAGCCGGGACAGGAGCACAGATACGCAGTATTTT.

The J gene is TRBJ2-7, the V gene TRBV28; 7 nucleotides align to TRBD1. Unmatched junction bases numbered 10, after V lost 5 bases and J lost 3 bases. Germline V gives CDR1 MDHEN, CDR2 SYDVKM. The CDR3 runs 15 residues. Written as DNA, the CDR3 is TGTGCCAGCAGTCTCGAGGGGGCGAATCTCTACGAGCAGTACTTC. Residues: CASSLEGANLYEQYF.

This chain connects TRBV28 to TRBJ1-1, with D hard to call. V was clipped by 3 bases and J by 0 bases, with 11 bases between them. CDR3 length: 15 residues. Germline V gene sequence: CDR1 MDHEN, CDR2 SYDVKM. The CDR3 sequence: CASSLGSPMNTEAFF. The CDR3 coding sequence is TGTGCCAGCAGTTTGGGATCCCCCATGAACACTGAAGCTTTCTTT. Using reference TRBV28 and TRBJ1-1 for the parts outside the CDR3, the full variable domain is DVKVTQSSRYLVKRTGEKVFLECVQDMDHENMFWYRQDPGLGLRLIYFSYDVKMKEKGDIPEGYSVSREKKERFSLILESASTNQTSMYLCASSLGSPMNTEAFFGQGTRLTVV.

The chain couples TRBV7-9 to TRBJ2-1; D possibly uses TRBD1 or TRBD2 (6 bases each). Germline V gene lookup returns CDR1 SEHNR and CDR2 FQNEAQ (reference sequence). V was trimmed by 2 bases and J by 2 bases, leaving 10 bases between them. The CDR3 covers 15 residues. For the CDR3, the DNA is TGTGCCAGCAGCTTAATGGGGGGCACCTACAATGAGCAGTTCTTC. Protein sequence: CASSLMGGTYNEQFF.

The rearrangement joins TRBV6-5 to TRBJ2-2, with D perhaps matching TRBD1 (5 bases). The CDR3 has 15 residues. Germline CDR1 is MNHEY and CDR2 is SVGAGI. Trimming shortened V by 0 bases and J by 8 bases, and 13 bases separated the two germline ends. As DNA, the CDR3 is TGTGCCAGCAGTTACTCGGCAGGGCCCACGGGGGAGCTGTTTTTT. Its protein is CASSYSAGPTGELFF.

The rearrangement links TRBV11-2 to TRBJ2-1, with a weak D call TRBD2 (6 bases). Germline V gene lookup returns CDR1 SGHAT and CDR2 FQNNGV. This CDR3 region has 16 residues. Trimming took 2 bases from V and 7 from J, leaving 18 bases between them. The CDR3 reads CASSLIQRGLGNEQFF. The CDR3 region has the DNA TGTGCCAGCAGCTTAATTCAGAGGGGACTGGGGAATGAGCAGTTCTTC.

V usage is TRBV4-3 and J usage is TRBJ1-1; D gene uncertain. This CDR3 contains 13 residues. CDR1 is LGHNA, CDR2 YSLEER, per germline. V was shortened by 3 bases and J by 0 bases, with 5 bases between the two germline ends. CDR3 region: CASSQLLNTEAFF. CDR3 coding DNA: TGCGCCAGCAGCCAGCTCTTGAACACTGAAGCTTTCTTT.

The V call is TRBV24-1, the J call TRBJ1-5; 8 positions match TRBD1. Germline V gene data show CDR1 as KGHDR and CDR2 as SFDVKD. The CDR3 has 16 residues. V shed 2 bases, J shed 1 base, and the junction held 3 bases outside the gene matches. In DNA form, the CDR3 reads TGTGCCACCAGTGATTCCTGGACAGGGAGCAATCAGCCCCAGCATTTT. Residues: CATSDSWTGSNQPQHF.

The chain is built from TRBV30 and TRBJ1-1; D perhaps matches TRBD1 (5 bases). Trimming cost V 0 bases and J 3 bases, with 8 bases left between them. The CDR3 extends over 13 amino acids. CDR1 GTSNPN and CDR2 SVGIG come from the germline V gene (reference sequence). The CDR3 spells CAWSVGEYTEAFF. CDR3 nucleotides: TGTGCCTGGAGTGTAGGGGAGTACACTGAAGCTTTCTTT.

This rearrangement joins TRBV30 to TRBJ2-7; TRBD2 aligns across 14 bases. Germline loops: CDR1 GTSNPN, CDR2 SVGIG (reference sequence). The length of the CDR3 is 15 residues. V gave up 0 bases and J gave up 7 bases; unmatched junction bases: 5. CDR3 in amino acids: CAWSVLGTSGGEQYF. The CDR3 DNA reads TGTGCCTGGAGTGTACTAGGGACTAGCGGGGGAGAGCAGTACTTC.